Each of the 4 T cell receptor beta chains below was sequenced from the same sample in a study of T cells in Graves' hyperthyroidism and ophthalmopathy. TCR beta CDR3 regions were amplified from RNA transcripts. The HTBI primer set was used in a first-round RT-PCR of the TCR CDR3. TCRdb reprocessed the multiplex PCR reads via MiXCR and lists one record per CDR3 protein. The table includes about half a million distinct CDR3 sequences, around 20% detected once. Specimen: blood. These receptors were obtained from a young man with Graves' hyperthyroidism.

This clonotype appeared many times. In DNA form, the CDR3 reads TGTGCCAGCAGTGAAAAGACACCTTCCTCTGGAAACACCATATATTTT. Its protein is CASSEKTPSSGNTIYF. The rearrangement links TRBV6-1 to TRBJ1-3, with D uncertain. From germline, CDR1 is MNHNS and CDR2 SASEGT. V was clipped by 2 bases and J by 0 bases, with 11 bases between them. CDR3 size: 16 residues.

This clonotype was seen many times. This rearrangement joins TRBV6-2 or TRBV6-3 to TRBJ2-5; TRBD2 matches at 13 bases. This CDR3 contains 15 residues. Unmatched junction bases numbered 7, after V lost 8 bases and J lost 4 bases. Germline V lookup: CDR1 MNHEY, CDR2 SVGEGT. The CDR3: CASFGLAGAGETQYF. Here the CDR3 DNA reads TGTGCCAGCTTCGGACTAGCGGGGGCTGGAGAGACCCAGTACTTC.

This clonotype showed up many times. The J gene is TRBJ1-1, the V gene TRBV6-1; no reliable D call. This CDR3 has 14 amino acids. Germline V gene data show CDR1 as MNHNS and CDR2 as SASEGT. V shed 6 bases and J shed 3 bases, with 14 bases lying between them. The CDR3 reads CASSQLGPDTEAFF. The CDR3 coding sequence is TGTGCCAGCAGCCAACTTGGGCCGGACACTGAAGCTTTCTTT.

This clonotype has ten or more counts. V and J are TRBV7-6 and TRBJ1-6; 8 bases match TRBD1. There are 16 residues in the CDR3. Per the germline V gene, CDR1 is SGHVS and CDR2 is FNYEAQ. Germline trimming cut 2 bases from V and 9 bases from J; bases unmatched to any gene: 9. The DNA of the CDR3 is TGTGCCAGCAGCTTATCAGGGGGCAATGTTCGTTCACCCCTCCACTTT. Protein sequence: CASSLSGGNVRSPLHF.